This T cell receptor beta chain came from a study of regulatory T cells in long-lasting Graves disease. The J segment lost 3 bases and the V segment lost 1 base, leaving 5 bases of the junction unmatched. The length of the CDR3 is 16 residues. This clonotype appeared many times. Through Arm-PCR of CDR3 regions and iRepertoire HTBI primers, TCR beta libraries were built. One entry per CDR3 protein, called by TCRdb with MiXCR from the multiplex PCR reads. This sample has hundreds of thousands of distinct CDR3 sequences, with 15% found just once. Time point given: newly diagnosed GD, antithyroid drugs for less than 3 months. Isolated PBMC RNA provided the starting material for the TCR library. These data were likewise used in another study, on T cells in Graves' hyperthyroidism and ophthalmopathy. That study adds: Researchers defined stable Graves' hyperthyroidism as no ophthalmopathy progression within 18 months. Disease duration under 2 months; hyperthyroidism patients were aged 18 to 65. Blood also showed most of the thyroid clonotypes that were expanded above 0.001.

This receptor was obtained from a woman aged 40 to 50 with Graves disease. V is TRBV12-3 or TRBV12-4 and J is TRBJ1-2; TRBD1 agrees at 10 bases. Sequencing used peripheral blood mononuclear cells (PBMCs), obtained at new diagnosis, from a patient treated with antithyroid drugs. Here the CDR3 reads CASSLGTGGGDYGYTF. The CDR3 DNA reads as TGTGCCAGCAGTTTAGGGACAGGGGGGGGGGACTATGGCTACACCTTC.